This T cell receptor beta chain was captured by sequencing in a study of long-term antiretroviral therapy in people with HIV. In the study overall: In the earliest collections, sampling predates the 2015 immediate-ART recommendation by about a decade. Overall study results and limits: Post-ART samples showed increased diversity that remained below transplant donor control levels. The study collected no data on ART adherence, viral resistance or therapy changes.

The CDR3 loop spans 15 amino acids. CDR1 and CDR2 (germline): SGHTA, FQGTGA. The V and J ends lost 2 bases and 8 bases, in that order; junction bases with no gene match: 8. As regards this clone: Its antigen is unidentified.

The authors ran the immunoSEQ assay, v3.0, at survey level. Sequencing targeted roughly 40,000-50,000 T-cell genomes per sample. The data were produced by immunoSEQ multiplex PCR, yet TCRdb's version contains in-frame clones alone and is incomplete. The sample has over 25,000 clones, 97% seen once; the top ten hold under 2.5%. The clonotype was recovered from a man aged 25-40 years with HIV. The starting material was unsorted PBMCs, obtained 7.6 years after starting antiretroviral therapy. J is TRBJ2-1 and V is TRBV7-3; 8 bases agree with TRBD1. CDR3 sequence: CASSLQGARNDEQFF. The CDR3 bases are TGTGCCAGCAGCTTACAGGGGGCCCGCAATGATGAGCAGTTCTTC.